The 21 T cell receptor beta chains below come from one sample, sequenced in a study of shared clonotypes between healthy human individuals. Method: immunoSEQ multiplex PCR; TCRdb's copy keeps in-frame clones and lacks some. The repertoire has some 2,500,000 clones, around 93% of them found once; the top ten carry approximately 0.4%. The source material was naive CD4+ T cells from PBMCs. Subset defined: CD45RA+ positively selected. These TCRs come from a man between 18 and 29 years old in good health. Some clones in this sample may be carry-over from other donors' samples.

The J gene is TRBJ2-5, the V gene TRBV5-1; unclear D gene. The CDR3 is made up of 14 amino acids. The V gene lost 2 bases and the J gene lost 2 bases, with 10 bases spanning the gap. The germline V gene has CDR1 SGHRS and CDR2 YFSETQ. CDR3 DNA: TGCGCCAGCAGCTTTATGGCAGATCAAGAGACCCAGTACTTC. It translates to CASSFMADQETQYF.

The genes are TRBV6-1 and TRBJ1-2; the D is unclear. This CDR3 spans 12 amino acids. The germline V gene encodes CDR1 MNHNS and CDR2 SASEGT. V lost 6 bases, J lost 12 bases, and 17 bases lay in between. The CDR3 bases are TGTGCCAGCAGATCTTACGGGCCATCGGACACCTTC. Its translation: CASRSYGPSDTF.

J is TRBJ1-3 and V is TRBV6-6; 7 bases are a match to TRBD1. The CDR3 sequence is 15 residues long. The V gene end was trimmed by 3 bases and the J gene end by 6 bases; junction bases not matched to a gene: 8. Germline lookup yields CDR1 MNHNY and CDR2 SVGAGI (reference sequence). DNA for the CDR3: TGTGCCAGCAGTTATAGTAGGGGGCAGGAAAACACCATATATTTT. Its protein is CASSYSRGQENTIYF.

This clone was seen only a few times. This sequence joins TRBV9 and TRBJ2-2, with 8 nucleotides matching TRBD2. Germline V gene lookup returns CDR1 SGDLS and CDR2 YYNGEE. V shed 3 bases, J shed 4 bases, and the junction held 8 bases outside the gene matches. This CDR3 is built from 16 residues. The CDR3 DNA reads as TGTGCCAGCAGCGATCGGACTAGCCATAGCACCGGGGAGCTGTTTTTT. Translated: CASSDRTSHSTGELFF.

V gene TRBV5-1 combines with J gene TRBJ2-7, with 7 bases identical to TRBD2. Germline V gene lookup returns CDR1 SGHRS and CDR2 YFSETQ. With 0 bases clipped from V and 3 bases from J, the junction kept 6 bases outside the gene matches. This CDR3 is built from 15 residues. For the CDR3, the DNA is TGCGCCAGCAGCTTGGGCCTAGCGGACTACTACGAGCAGTACTTC. Amino acid sequence: CASSLGLADYYEQYF. The entire variable domain, with the rest obtained from reference TRBV5-1 and TRBJ2-7, is as follows: KAGVTQTPRYLIKTRGQQVTLSCSPISGHRSVSWYQQTPGQGLQFLFEYFSETQRNKGNFPGRFSGRQFSNSRSEMNVSTLELGDSALYLCASSLGLADYYEQYFGPGTRLTVT.

V usage is TRBV4-2 and J usage is TRBJ2-7, with 9 bases matching TRBD2. Germline CDR1 LGHNA, CDR2 YNFKEQ. This CDR3 spans 18 amino acids. V gave up 1 base and J gave up 3 bases; unmatched junction bases: 13. The CDR3, as DNA: TGTGCCAGCAGCCAAGGCGTCCGAGCTAGCGGGACCGTCTACGAGCAGTACTTC. Encoded protein: CASSQGVRASGTVYEQYF.

The V gene is TRBV27, the J gene TRBJ2-7, with D possibly TRBD2 on 5 matching bases. The CDR3 has 13 residues. V was cut by 5 bases and J by 2 bases, with 10 bases left in between. From germline, CDR1 is MNHEY and CDR2 SMNVEV (reference sequence). The CDR3 loop is CASSQRLAYEQYF. CDR3 DNA: TGTGCCAGCAGTCAGCGGTTAGCCTACGAGCAGTACTTC.

This clone appeared once. The chain is built from TRBV28 and TRBJ2-7; 7 bases align to TRBD2. Trimming took 5 bases from V and 0 from J; bases not matched to a gene: 10. Germline CDR1 and CDR2: MDHEN and SYDVKM. The CDR3 has 16 residues. The CDR3 spells CASSPPLASYSYEQYF. In DNA form, the CDR3 reads TGTGCCAGCAGTCCCCCACTAGCGTCTTACTCCTACGAGCAGTACTTC.

DNA of the CDR3: TGTGCCAGCAGTGGCCCCCTTGAAACCTACGAGCAGTACTTC. Protein sequence: CASSGPLETYEQYF. The chain has TRBV25-1 and TRBJ2-7; no clear D gene. The germline CDR1 and CDR2 sequences are MGHDK and SYGVNS. This CDR3 comprises 14 residues. V lost 4 bases and J lost 2, with 12 bases in between.

The rearrangement joins TRBV28 to TRBJ2-7; the D gene could be TRBD1 or TRBD2 (5 bases each). Germline CDR1 reads MDHEN; CDR2 reads SYDVKM. This CDR3 has 14 amino acids. Trimming removed 8 bases at V and 2 bases at J, with 16 bases between. CDR3 protein: CASLDRGPTYEQYF. CDR3 nucleotides: TGTGCCAGCTTAGACCGGGGACCGACCTACGAGCAGTACTTC.

This clone has only one observation. The CDR3 DNA sequence: TGTGCCAGCAGCTTAGTTCGCCGGGACAGGGGGGTCTCTGGAAACACCATATATTTT. Its protein product is CASSLVRRDRGVSGNTIYF. The chain has TRBV7-2 and TRBJ1-3; 11 bases align to TRBD1. CDR1 is SGHTA and CDR2 is FQGNSA in the germline V gene. The trim removed 1 base at V and 0 bases at J, leaving 8 bases unmatched. The CDR3 loop spans 19 amino acids.

The chain uses TRBV5-1 and TRBJ2-7; D gene ambiguous. CDR3 length equals 14 residues. The V and J ends lost 0 bases and 3 bases respectively, with 10 bases between them. Germline V gives CDR1 SGHRS, CDR2 YFSETQ. The CDR3 loop reads CASSLDRFLYEQYF. CDR3 nucleotide sequence: TGCGCCAGCAGCTTGGATAGGTTTCTCTACGAGCAGTACTTC.

For this clone: The sample holds other DNA sequences that translate to the same CDR3. The genes are TRBV9 and TRBJ2-3, with 10 bases that match TRBD2. Germline-derived CDR1 and CDR2 are SGDLS and YYNGEE. V trimming: 4 bases; J trimming: 0 bases; junction bases outside the gene matches: 2. The length of the CDR3 is 15 residues. The CDR3 DNA reads TGTGCCAGCAGCTGGACTAGCGGTAGCACAGATACGCAGTATTTT. Translating gives CASSWTSGSTDTQYF.

DNA for the CDR3: TGTGCCAGCAGCTCAAGCGGGATAGGAAACGAGCAGTACTTC. This gives the protein CASSSSGIGNEQYF. The rearrangement links TRBV7-3 to TRBJ2-7; 7 nucleotides agree with TRBD2. CDR3 length: 14 amino acids. Per germline, CDR1 SGHTA and CDR2 FQGTGA. Trimming at V came to 4 bases and at J to 5 bases, leaving 8 bases not matched to a gene.

This chain connects TRBV28 to TRBJ1-2; D uncertain. This CDR3 has 12 residues. V gave up 5 bases and J gave up 8 bases, with 12 bases separating them. The V gene's germline CDR1 is MDHEN and CDR2 SYDVKM. The CDR3 reads CASSGSGYGYTF. The CDR3 DNA reads TGTGCCAGCAGTGGGTCCGGGTACGGCTACACCTTC.

This sequence joins TRBV5-8 and TRBJ1-5; D is undetermined. V was pared by 2 bases and J by 1 base, with 10 bases between. CDR1 is SGHTS and CDR2 is YDEGEE in the germline V gene. CDR3 length equals 15 residues. The CDR3 here is CASSFGAPSNQPQHF. CDR3 DNA sequence: TGTGCCAGCAGCTTTGGTGCCCCCAGCAATCAGCCCCAGCATTTT. Drawing the rest from reference TRBV5-8 and TRBJ1-5, the complete variable domain is EAGVTQSPTHLIKTRGQQATLRCSPISGHTSVYWYQQALGLGLQFLLWYDEGEERNRGNFPPRFSGRQFPNYSSELNVNALELEDSALYLCASSFGAPSNQPQHFGDGTRLSIL.

This sequence joins TRBV6-1 and TRBJ2-2; TRBD2 might be the D (6 bases). This CDR3 region has 14 residues. The V and J ends lost 6 bases and 1 base respectively, with 9 bases between them. Germline V gene sequence: CDR1 MNHNS, CDR2 SASEGT. The CDR3, as DNA: TGTGCCAGCAGACTAGCCGTGAACACCGGGGAGCTGTTTTTT. It translates to CASRLAVNTGELFF.

V is TRBV15 and J is TRBJ2-2; 7 bases line up with TRBD2. With V trimmed by 1 base and J by 0 bases, 5 bases remained unmatched. Germline V gene data show CDR1 as LNHNV and CDR2 as YYDKDF (reference sequence). This CDR3 has 17 amino acids. The CDR3 protein is CATSRGLAATNTGELFF. DNA for the CDR3: TGTGCCACCAGCAGAGGGCTAGCGGCGACGAACACCGGGGAGCTGTTTTTT.

The gene calls are TRBV28 and TRBJ1-1; tentative D call: TRBD1 (5 bases). CDR1 MDHEN and CDR2 SYDVKM come from the germline V gene. CDR3 size: 16 residues. Between the trimmed V and J ends, which lost 0 bases and 10 bases, there was a span of 21 bases. The CDR3 DNA is TGTGCCAGCAGTTTATGGGGAAGGGGCCTGGCGGAGGGAGCTTTCTTT. Its translation: CASSLWGRGLAEGAFF.

V is TRBV6-1 and J is TRBJ2-1; D may be TRBD1 (6 bases). There are 15 residues in the CDR3. The V gene lost 4 bases and the J gene lost 8 bases, with 18 bases spanning the gap. Germline assignment: CDR1 MNHNS and CDR2 SASEGT. The CDR3 protein is CASSGSRGGGYEQFF. CDR3 DNA: TGTGCCAGCAGTGGGTCGAGAGGGGGTGGCTATGAGCAGTTCTTC.

This chain connects TRBV7-9 to TRBJ2-7; D unclear. Germline loops: CDR1 SEHNR, CDR2 FQNEAQ (reference sequence). The ends were cut back, 5 bases at V and 12 bases at J, with 17 bases in the middle. This CDR3 spans 12 amino acids. The CDR3 DNA sequence: TGTGCCAGCAGCCAAGGTCCAATCAATTTGTACTTC. It encodes CASSQGPINLYF.